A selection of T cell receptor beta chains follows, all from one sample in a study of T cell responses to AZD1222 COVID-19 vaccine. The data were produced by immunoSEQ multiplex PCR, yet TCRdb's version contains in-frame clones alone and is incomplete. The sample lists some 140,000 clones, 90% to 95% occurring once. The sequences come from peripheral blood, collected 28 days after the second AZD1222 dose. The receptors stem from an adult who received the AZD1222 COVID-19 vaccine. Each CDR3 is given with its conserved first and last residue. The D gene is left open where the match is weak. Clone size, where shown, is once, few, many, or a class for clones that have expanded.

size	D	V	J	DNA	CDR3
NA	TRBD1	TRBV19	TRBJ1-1	TGTGCCAGTAGACCTCTCATCTCACAGGGGAGAAACACTGAAGCTTTCTTT	CASRPLISQGRNTEAFF
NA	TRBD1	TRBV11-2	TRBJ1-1	TGTGCCAGCAGGCGGACAGGGGACACTGAAGCTTTCTTT	CASRRTGDTEAFF
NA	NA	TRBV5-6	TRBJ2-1	TGTGCCAGCAGCCAGAACAGAAATAGGGAGCAGTTCTTC	CASSQNRNREQFF
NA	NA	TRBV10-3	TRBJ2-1	TGTGCCATCAGGGGAACCCCCACGCGCGGCAATGAGCAGTTCTTC	CAIRGTPTRGNEQFF
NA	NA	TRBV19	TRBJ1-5	TGTGCCAGTAGCGACAGGAATAGCAATCAGCCCCAGCATTTT	CASSDRNSNQPQHF
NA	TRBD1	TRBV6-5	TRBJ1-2	TGTGCCAGCAGTTACCGGACAGGAGCTAACTATGGCTACACCTTC	CASSYRTGANYGYTF
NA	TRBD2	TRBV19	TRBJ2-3	TGTGCCAGTAGTCTCCGGCCAGCGGGGATAGATACGCAGTATTTT	CASSLRPAGIDTQYF
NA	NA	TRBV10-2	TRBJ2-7	TGCGCCAGCAGTTCGGACAGTTACGAGCAGTACTTC	CASSSDSYEQYF
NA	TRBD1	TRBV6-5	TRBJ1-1	TGTGCCAGCAGTTACTCAGGGGGCGCCTCGAACACTGAAGCTTTCTTT	CASSYSGGASNTEAFF
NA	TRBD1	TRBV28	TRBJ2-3	TGTGCCAGCAGTTCCGGGACAGGTAAAGATACGCAGTATTTT	CASSSGTGKDTQYF
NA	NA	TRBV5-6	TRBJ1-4	TGTGCCAGCAGCTTGTGGTATCGGGACTCCCCTTCTAGCGAAAAACTGTTTTTT	CASSLWYRDSPSSEKLFF
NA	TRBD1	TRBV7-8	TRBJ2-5	TGTGCCAGCAGCCCGACCCTGACAGGGAAGATTTCGGAGACCCAGTACTTC	CASSPTLTGKISETQYF
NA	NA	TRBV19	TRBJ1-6	TGTGCCAGTAGTACTTCCGTTTATAATTCACCCCTCCACTTT	CASSTSVYNSPLHF
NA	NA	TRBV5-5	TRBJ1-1	TGTGCCAGCAGCTTGATAGACATTTACACTGAAGCTTTCTTT	CASSLIDIYTEAFF
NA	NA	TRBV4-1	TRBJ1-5	TGCGCCAGCAGCCCGACGGGAAATAGCAATCAGCCCCAGCATTTT	CASSPTGNSNQPQHF
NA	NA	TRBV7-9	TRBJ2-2	TGTGCCAGCAGCTTAGGGGCAGCCGGAACCGGGGAGCTGTTTTTT	CASSLGAAGTGELFF
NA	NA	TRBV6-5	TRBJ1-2	TGTGCCAGCAGGGGAAAAACGGGACCTAACTATGGCTACACCTTC	CASRGKTGPNYGYTF
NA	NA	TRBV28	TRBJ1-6	TGTGCCAGCAGTGAGACCAGGCCGGGTGGTAATTCACCCCTCCACTTT	CASSETRPGGNSPLHF
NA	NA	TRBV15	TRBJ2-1	TGTGCCACCAGCAGAGATCAGGGGTCCTTTGGGAATGAGCAGTTCTTC	CATSRDQGSFGNEQFF
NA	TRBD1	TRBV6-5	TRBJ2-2	TGTGCCAGCAACCAGGGGGCTGATAGCGGGGAGCTGTTTTTT	CASNQGADSGELFF
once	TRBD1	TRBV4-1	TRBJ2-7	TGCGCCAGCAGCCAGATAAACAGGGGGCGGGCGGGCGAGCAGTACTTC	CASSQINRGRAGEQYF
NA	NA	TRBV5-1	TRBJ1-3	TGCGCCAGCAGCTTGTCCGGGGTTGGCGGAAACACCATATATTTT	CASSLSGVGGNTIYF
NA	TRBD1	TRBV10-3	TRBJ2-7	TGTGCCATCAGTGTCTGGGGGCAGGGGGCCTACGAGCAGTACTTC	CAISVWGQGAYEQYF
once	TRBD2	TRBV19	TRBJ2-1	TGTGCCAGTAAGGCTAGCGGGGGGGCCGTTGAGCAGTTCTTC	CASKASGGAVEQFF
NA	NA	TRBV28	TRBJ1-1	TGTGCCAGCAGCCTAGCCCAGGGTAGAGAAGCTTTCTTT	CASSLAQGREAFF
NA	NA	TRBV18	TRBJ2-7	TGTGCCAGCTCACCAACTCCCGGGGAGAGCTCCTACGAGCAGTACTTC	CASSPTPGESSYEQYF
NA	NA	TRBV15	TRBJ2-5	TGTGCCACCAGCAGAGCCGAAAACCAGGGGGGAGAGACCCAGTACTTC	CATSRAENQGGETQYF
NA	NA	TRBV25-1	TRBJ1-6	TGTGCCAGCAGTGGAGAGCGGGATTCACCCCTCCACTTT	CASSGERDSPLHF
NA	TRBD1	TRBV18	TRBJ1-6	TGTGCCAGCTCACCCCCCGGGGACAGTAAAAATTCACCCCTCCACTTT	CASSPPGDSKNSPLHF
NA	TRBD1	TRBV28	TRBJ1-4	TGTGCCAGCAGTTCTATTTCAGGGGGCCAAGGTGAAAAACTGTTTTTT	CASSSISGGQGEKLFF
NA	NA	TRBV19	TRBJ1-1	TGTGCCAGTAGTATATCCGCGGGGAACACTGAAGCTTTCTTT	CASSISAGNTEAFF
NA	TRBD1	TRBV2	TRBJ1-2	TGTGCCAGCAGCGGACAGGCGGGTGGCTACACCTTC	CASSGQAGGYTF
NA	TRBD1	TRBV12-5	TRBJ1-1	TGTGCTAGTGGTTTGTCCTCCACAGGGGACACTGAAGCTTTCTTT	CASGLSSTGDTEAFF
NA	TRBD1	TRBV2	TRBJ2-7	TGTGCCAGCACGAGACAGGGGCGAATTACCTACGAGCAGTACTTC	CASTRQGRITYEQYF
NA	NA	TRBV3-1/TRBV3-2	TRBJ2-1	TGTGCCAGCAGCCGTAGCACTGCCCCCTCCTACAATGAGCAGTTCTTC	CASSRSTAPSYNEQFF
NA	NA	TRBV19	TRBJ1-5	TGTGCCAGTAGTATAATTTTGGGGTCGGGGCAGCCCCAGCATTTT	CASSIILGSGQPQHF
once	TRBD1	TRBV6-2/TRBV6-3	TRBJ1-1	TGTGCCAGCAGTTACCAGGGGGCCGGTACTGAAGCTTTCTTT	CASSYQGAGTEAFF
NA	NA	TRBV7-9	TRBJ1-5	TGTGCCAGCAGCTTAGGGACAGTCTTCGATCAGCCCCAGCATTTT	CASSLGTVFDQPQHF
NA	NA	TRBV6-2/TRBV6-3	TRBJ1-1	TGTGCCAGCAGTTACGAGGTTACTGAAGCTTTCTTT	CASSYEVTEAFF
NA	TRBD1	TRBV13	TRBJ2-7	TGTGCCAGCAGCACAACCGGGACAGGGGTCTACGAGCAGTACTTC	CASSTTGTGVYEQYF